This T cell receptor beta chain was profiled in a study of T cells after yellow fever vaccination. General observations from the study: Abundant contaminating clonotypes from the bulk population could appear in FACS-sorted repertoires.

5'RACE template switching produced TCR cDNA carrying a universal primer site and UMIs. TCRdb ran MiXCR on the 5' RACE reads and lists one entry per CDR3 protein. The data contain 120,000 or so distinct CDR3 sequences, 7.2% of them singletons. This clonotype has ten or more counts. No antigen is known for it. Losses at the gene ends were 0 bases for V and 5 bases for J; bases not matched to a gene: 2. Per the germline V gene, CDR1 is SGHRS and CDR2 is YFSETQ. The CDR3 covers 13 residues. The chain couples TRBV5-1 to TRBJ2-7; 7 nucleotides line up with TRBD1. The material sequenced was CD4+ T cells sorted from PBMCs, taken approximately 40 days after the first yellow fever vaccination. The clonotype was recovered from a young man who received the YFV17D yellow fever vaccine. The CDR3 DNA reads as TGCGCCAGCAGCTTGGGACAGGGTAACGAGCAGTACTTC. It is translated as CASSLGQGNEQYF.